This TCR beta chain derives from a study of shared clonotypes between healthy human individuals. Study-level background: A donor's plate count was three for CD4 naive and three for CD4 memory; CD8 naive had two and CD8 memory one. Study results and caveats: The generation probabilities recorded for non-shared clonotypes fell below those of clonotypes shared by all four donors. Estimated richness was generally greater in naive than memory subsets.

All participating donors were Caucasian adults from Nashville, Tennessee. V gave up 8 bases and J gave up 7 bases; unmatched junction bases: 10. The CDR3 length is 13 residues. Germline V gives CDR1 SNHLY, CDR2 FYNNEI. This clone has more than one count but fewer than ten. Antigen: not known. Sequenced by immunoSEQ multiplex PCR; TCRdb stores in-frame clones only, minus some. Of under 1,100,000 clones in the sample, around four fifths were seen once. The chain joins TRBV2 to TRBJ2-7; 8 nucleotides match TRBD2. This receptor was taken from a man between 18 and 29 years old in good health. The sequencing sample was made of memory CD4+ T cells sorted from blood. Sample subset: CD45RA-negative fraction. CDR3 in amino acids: CASLAGRSGEQYF. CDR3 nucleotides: TGTGCCAGCTTAGCGGGAAGATCTGGGGAGCAGTACTTC.